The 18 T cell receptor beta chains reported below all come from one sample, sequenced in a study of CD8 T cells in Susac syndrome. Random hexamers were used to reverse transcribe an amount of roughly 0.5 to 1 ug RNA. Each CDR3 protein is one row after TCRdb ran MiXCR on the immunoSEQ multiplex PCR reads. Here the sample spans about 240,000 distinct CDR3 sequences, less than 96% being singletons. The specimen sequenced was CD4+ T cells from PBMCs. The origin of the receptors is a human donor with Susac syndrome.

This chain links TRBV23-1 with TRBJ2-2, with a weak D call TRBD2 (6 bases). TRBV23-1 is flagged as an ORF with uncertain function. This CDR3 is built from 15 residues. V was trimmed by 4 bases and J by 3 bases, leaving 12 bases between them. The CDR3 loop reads CASSRAGPDTGELFF. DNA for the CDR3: TGCGCCAGCAGTCGCGCGGGGCCGGACACCGGGGAGCTGTTTTTT.

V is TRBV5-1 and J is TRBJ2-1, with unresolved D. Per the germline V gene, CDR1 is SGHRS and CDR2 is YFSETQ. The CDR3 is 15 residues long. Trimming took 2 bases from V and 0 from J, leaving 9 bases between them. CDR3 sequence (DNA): TGCGCCAGCAGCTTCCTGACGAGCTCCTACAATGAGCAGTTCTTC. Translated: CASSFLTSSYNEQFF.

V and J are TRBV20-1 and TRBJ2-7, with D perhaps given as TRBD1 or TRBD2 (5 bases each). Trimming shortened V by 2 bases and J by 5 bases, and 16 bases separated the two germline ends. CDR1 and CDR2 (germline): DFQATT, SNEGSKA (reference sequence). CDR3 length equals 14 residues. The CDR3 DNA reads TGCAGTGCTAGAAACATAGCAGGGAGCCACGAGCAGTACTTC. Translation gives CSARNIAGSHEQYF.

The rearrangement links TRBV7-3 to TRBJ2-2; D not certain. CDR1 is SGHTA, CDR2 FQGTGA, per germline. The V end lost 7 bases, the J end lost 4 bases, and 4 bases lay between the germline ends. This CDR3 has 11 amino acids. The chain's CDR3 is CASTSTGELFF. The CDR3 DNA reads TGTGCCAGCACCTCCACCGGGGAGCTGTTTTTT.

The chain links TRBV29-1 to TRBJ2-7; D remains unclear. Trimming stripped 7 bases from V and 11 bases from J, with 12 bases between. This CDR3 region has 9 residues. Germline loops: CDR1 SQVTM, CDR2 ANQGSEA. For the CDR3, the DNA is TGCAGCGGGTCCACAGCCGAGTACTTC. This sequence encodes CSGSTAEYF.

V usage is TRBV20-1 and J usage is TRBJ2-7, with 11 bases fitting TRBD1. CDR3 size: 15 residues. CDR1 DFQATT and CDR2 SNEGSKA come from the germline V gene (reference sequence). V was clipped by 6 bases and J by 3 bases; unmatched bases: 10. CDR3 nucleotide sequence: TGCAGTGCACAAGCTCAGGACAGGGGGCTCTACGAGCAGTACTTC. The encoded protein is CSAQAQDRGLYEQYF.

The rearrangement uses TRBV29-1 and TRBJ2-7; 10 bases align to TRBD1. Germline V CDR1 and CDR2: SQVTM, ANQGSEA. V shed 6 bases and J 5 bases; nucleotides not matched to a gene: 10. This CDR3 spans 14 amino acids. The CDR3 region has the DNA TGCAGCGTGGGTCCCCGGACAGGGGGTCACGAGCAGTACTTC. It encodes CSVGPRTGGHEQYF.

CDR3 amino acids: CASSLKGDTEAFF. As DNA, the CDR3 is TGTGCCAGCAGCTTAAAGGGAGACACTGAAGCTTTCTTT. The chain is built from TRBV7-8 and TRBJ1-1; no clear D gene. Germline CDR1 is SGHVS and CDR2 is FQNEAQ. Trimming shortened V by 2 bases and J by 3 bases, and 7 bases separated the two germline ends. The CDR3 sequence is 13 residues long.

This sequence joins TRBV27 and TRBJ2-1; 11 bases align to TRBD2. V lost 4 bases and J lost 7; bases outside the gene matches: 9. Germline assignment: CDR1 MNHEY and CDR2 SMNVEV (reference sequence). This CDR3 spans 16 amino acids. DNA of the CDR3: TGTGCCAGCAGTTCACTAGCGGGGGCTATTGGGAATGAGCAGTTCTTC. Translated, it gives CASSSLAGAIGNEQFF.

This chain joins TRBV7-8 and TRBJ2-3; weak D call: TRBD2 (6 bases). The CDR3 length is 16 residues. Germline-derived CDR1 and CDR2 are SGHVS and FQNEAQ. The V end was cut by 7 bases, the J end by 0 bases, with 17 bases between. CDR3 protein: CASTKWRGGSTDTQYF. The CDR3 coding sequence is TGTGCCAGCACCAAATGGCGGGGCGGCAGCACAGATACGCAGTATTTT.

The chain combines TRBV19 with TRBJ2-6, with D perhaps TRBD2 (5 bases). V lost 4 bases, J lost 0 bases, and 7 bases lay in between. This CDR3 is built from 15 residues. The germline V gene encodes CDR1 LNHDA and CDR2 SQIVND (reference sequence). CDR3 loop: CASSRRDSGANVLTF. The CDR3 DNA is TGTGCCAGTAGTAGACGGGACTCTGGGGCCAACGTCCTGACTTTC.

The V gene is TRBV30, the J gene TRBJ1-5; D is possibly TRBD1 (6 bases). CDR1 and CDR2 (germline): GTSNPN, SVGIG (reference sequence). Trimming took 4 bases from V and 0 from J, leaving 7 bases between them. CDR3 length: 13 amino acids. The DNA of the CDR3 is TGTGCCTGGACAGGGGCTAGCAATCAGCCCCAGCATTTT. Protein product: CAWTGASNQPQHF. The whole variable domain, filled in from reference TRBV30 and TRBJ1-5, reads SQTIHQWPATLVQPVGSPLSLECTVEGTSNPNLYWYRQAAGRGLQLLFYSVGIGQISSEVPQNLSASRPQDRQFILSSKKLLLSDSGFYLCAWTGASNQPQHFGDGTRLSIL.

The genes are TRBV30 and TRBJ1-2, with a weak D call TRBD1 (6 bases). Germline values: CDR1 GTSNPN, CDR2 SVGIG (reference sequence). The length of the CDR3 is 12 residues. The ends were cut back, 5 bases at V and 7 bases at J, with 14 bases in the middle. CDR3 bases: TGTGCCTGGGGGACACACCCTTCTGGCTACACCTTC. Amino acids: CAWGTHPSGYTF.

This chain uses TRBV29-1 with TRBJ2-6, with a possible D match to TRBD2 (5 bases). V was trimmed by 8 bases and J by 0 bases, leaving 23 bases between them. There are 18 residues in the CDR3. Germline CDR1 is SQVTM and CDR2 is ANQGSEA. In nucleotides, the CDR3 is TGCAGCTGTAGGGAAAACAGCGGTCCACTCTCTGGGGCCAACGTCCTGACTTTC. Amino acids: CSCRENSGPLSGANVLTF.

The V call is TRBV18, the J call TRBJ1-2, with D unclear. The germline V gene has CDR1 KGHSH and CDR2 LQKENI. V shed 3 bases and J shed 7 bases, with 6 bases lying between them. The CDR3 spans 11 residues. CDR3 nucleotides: TGTGCCAGCTCACCCGGTATTGGCTACACCTTC. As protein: CASSPGIGYTF.

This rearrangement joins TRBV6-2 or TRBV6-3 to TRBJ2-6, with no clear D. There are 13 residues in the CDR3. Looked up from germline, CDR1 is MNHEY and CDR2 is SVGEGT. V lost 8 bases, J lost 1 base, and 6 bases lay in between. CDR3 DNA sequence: TGTGCCAGCGGGGTATCTGGGGCCAACGTCCTGACTTTC. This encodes CASGVSGANVLTF.

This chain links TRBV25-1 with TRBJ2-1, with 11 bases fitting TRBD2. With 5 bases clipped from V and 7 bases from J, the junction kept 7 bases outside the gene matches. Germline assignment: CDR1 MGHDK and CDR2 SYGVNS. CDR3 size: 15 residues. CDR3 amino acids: CASSKTSGISNEQFF. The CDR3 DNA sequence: TGTGCCAGCAGTAAGACTAGCGGGATCTCTAATGAGCAGTTCTTC.

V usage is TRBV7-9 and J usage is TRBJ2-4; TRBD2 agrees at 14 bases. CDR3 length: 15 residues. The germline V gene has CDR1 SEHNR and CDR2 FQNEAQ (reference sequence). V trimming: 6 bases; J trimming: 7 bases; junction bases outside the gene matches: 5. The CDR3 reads CASRQGTSGSNIQYF. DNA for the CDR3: TGTGCCAGCAGACAAGGGACTAGCGGGAGTAACATTCAGTACTTC.